A single TCR beta chain is shown here with its context. The data are from a study of CD8 T cells in ankylosing spondylitis. Each CDR3 protein gets one entry after TCRdb re-called the 5' RACE reads with MiXCR. The table has 180,000 or so distinct CDR3 sequences, roughly 10% seen once. This sequence originates from a male donor with ankylosing spondylitis or in good health (not recorded which). Material for sequencing was blood, either unsorted or a sorted T cell fraction (not recorded which).

CDR3 sequence: CAIREGYEQYF. The CDR3 DNA sequence: TGTGCCATCAGGGAAGGCTACGAGCAGTACTTC. The genes are TRBV10-3 and TRBJ2-7; D not certain. V lost 6 bases and J 3 bases, leaving 6 bases between the germline ends. Germline lookup yields CDR1 ENHRY and CDR2 SYGVKD. The CDR3 sequence is 11 residues long.